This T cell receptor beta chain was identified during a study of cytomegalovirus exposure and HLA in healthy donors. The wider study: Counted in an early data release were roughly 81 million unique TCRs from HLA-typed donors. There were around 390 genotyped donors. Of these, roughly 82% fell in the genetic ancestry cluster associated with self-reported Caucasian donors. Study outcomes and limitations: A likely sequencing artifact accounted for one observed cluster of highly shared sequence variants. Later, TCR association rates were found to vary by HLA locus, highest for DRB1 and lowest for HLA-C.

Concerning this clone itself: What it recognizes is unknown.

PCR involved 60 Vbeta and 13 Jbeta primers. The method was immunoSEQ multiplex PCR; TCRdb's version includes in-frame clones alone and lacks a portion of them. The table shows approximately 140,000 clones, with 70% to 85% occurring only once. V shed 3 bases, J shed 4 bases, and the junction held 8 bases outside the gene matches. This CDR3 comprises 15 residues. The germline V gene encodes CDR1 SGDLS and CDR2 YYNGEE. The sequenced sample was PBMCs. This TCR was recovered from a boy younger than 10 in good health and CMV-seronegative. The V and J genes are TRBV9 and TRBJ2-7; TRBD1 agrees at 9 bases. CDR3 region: CASSAVGDRAYEQYF. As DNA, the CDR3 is TGTGCCAGCAGCGCCGTGGGGGACAGGGCATACGAGCAGTACTTC.